Below, 5 T cell receptor beta chains from the same sample are listed, as sequenced in a study of Graves' ophthalmopathy and Graves' hyperthyroidism (dated by TCRdb to the late 2010s). Instrument on record: Illumina HiSeq 2000. TCR beta CDR3 regions were amplified from RNA transcripts for repertoire sequencing. The first round of RT-PCR was done with HTBI primers and the Qiagen OneStep RT-PCR kit, and was followed by a second round of multiplex PCR, then size selection and purification. TCRdb itself trimmed the public reads at Q25 with fastp, ran MiXCR and retained productive beta chains. Merged by CDR3 protein, the rows form single entries marked with the most common genes and DNA. This sample gives over a million distinct CDR3 sequences in total; 36% of them show up just once. The ten largest clonotypes hold 11% of the sample. The sample taken for sequencing was peripheral blood or thyroid tissue (not recorded which). All receptors come from an adult man with Graves' hyperthyroidism.

This clonotype occurred a few times. The chain carries TRBV4-1 and TRBJ2-7; TRBD2 matches at 10 bases. V lost 0 bases and J lost 4; bases outside the gene matches: 12. The CDR3 length is 18 residues. Germline CDR1 reads MGHRA; CDR2 reads YSYEKL. The chain's CDR3 is CASSQDLKREGLRYEQYF. Here the CDR3 DNA reads TGCGCCAGCAGCCAAGATTTAAAGCGGGAGGGCCTCAGATACGAGCAGTACTTC.

This chain uses TRBV24-1 with TRBJ1-6; 8 nucleotides line up with TRBD1. Trimming at V came to 2 bases and at J to 10 bases, leaving 3 bases not matched to a gene. Germline V gene lookup returns CDR1 KGHDR and CDR2 SFDVKD. The CDR3 extends over 14 amino acids. CDR3 in amino acids: CATSDWTGWSPLHF. CDR3 DNA: TGTGCCACCAGTGATTGGACAGGGTGGTCACCCCTCCACTTT.

The chain carries TRBV10-1 and TRBJ1-2; D gene uncertain. The CDR3 sequence is 16 residues long. Germline-derived CDR1 and CDR2 are WNHNN and SYGVQD (reference sequence). The V gene lost 8 bases and the J gene lost 2 bases, with 21 bases spanning the gap. This CDR3 is CASRDGVSIRNYGYTF. CDR3 coding DNA: TGCGCCAGCCGAGACGGGGTATCCATCCGGAACTATGGCTACACCTTC.

This clonotype was found once. This chain connects TRBV9 to TRBJ1-1; TRBD1 is a possible D gene (6 bases). This CDR3 spans 14 amino acids. Germline V gene lookup returns CDR1 SGDLS and CDR2 YYNGEE. The ends were cut back, 0 bases at V and 4 bases at J, with 10 bases in the middle. Here the CDR3 DNA reads TGTGCCAGCAGCGTAGCGGGGGCGCGCACTGAAGCTTTCTTT. This sequence encodes CASSVAGARTEAFF.

This clonotype has just a few counts. An end of the junction does not agree with germline; a read error may underlie this. J is TRBJ1-2 and V is TRBV19, with TRBD1 matching over 9 bases. The CDR3 sequence is 12 residues long. CDR1 and CDR2 (germline): LNHDA, SQIVND (reference sequence). CDR3 protein: CAGRTGGDGYTF. CDR3 bases: TGTGCCGGTAGAACAGGGGGCGATGGCTACACCTTC.